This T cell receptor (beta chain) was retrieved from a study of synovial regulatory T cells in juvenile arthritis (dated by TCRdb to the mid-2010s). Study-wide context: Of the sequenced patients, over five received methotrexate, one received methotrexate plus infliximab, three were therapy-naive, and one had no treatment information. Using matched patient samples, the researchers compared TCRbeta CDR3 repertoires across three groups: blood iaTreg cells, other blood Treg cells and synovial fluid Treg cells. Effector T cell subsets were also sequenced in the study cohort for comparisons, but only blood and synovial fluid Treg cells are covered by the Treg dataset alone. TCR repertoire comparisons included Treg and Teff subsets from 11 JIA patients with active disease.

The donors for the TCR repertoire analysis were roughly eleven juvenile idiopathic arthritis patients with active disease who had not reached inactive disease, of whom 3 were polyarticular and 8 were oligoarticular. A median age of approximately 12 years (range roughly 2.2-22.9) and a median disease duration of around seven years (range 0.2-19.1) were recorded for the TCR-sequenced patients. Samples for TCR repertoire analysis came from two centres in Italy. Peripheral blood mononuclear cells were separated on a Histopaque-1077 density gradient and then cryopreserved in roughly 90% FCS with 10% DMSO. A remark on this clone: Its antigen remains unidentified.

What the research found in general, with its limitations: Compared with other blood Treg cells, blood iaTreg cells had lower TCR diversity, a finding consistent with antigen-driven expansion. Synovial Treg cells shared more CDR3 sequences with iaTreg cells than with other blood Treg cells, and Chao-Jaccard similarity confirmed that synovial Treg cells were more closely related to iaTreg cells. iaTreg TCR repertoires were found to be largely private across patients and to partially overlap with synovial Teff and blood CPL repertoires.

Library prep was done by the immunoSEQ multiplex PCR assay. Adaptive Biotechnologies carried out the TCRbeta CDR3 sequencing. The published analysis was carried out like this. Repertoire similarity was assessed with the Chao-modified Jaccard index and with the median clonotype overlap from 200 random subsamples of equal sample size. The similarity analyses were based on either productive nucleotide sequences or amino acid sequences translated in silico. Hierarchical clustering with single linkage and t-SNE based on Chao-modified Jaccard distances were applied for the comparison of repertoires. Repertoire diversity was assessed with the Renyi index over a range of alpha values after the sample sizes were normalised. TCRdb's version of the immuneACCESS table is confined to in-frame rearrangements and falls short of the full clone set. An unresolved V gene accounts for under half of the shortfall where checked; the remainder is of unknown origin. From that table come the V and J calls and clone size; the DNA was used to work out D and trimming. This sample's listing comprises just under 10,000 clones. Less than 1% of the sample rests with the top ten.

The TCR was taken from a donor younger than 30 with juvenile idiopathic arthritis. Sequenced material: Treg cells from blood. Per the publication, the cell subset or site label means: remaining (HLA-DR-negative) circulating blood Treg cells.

The CDR3 reads CASGSTGRSYEQYF. This chain joins TRBV7-9 to TRBJ2-7; TCRdb picks TRBD1, but there is no DNA to check that call. The CDR3 runs 14 amino acids, cysteine and phenylalanine included. DNA was not recorded. CDR1 and CDR2 are drawn from the germline V gene (reference sequence): SEHNR, FQNEAQ.